Below, 25 T cell receptor beta chains from the same sample are listed, as sequenced in a study of cytomegalovirus exposure and HLA in healthy donors (dated by TCRdb to between 2016 and 2019). The receptor library was made with the immunoSEQ multiplex PCR assay. A mixture of 60 forward primers for TCR Vbeta segments and 13 reverse primers for TCR Jbeta segments was used in the multiplex PCR. TCRdb stores this immuneACCESS table with in-frame sequences only. Part of the clones is absent; in the studies checked, under half of the shortfall reflects unresolved V genes, and no reason is known for the rest. This sample is represented by 60,000 to 80,000 clones; more than 65% of them were singletons. Clones ranked in the top ten supply under 3% of the sample. The specimen was PBMCs. These receptor sequences come from a woman younger than 45 in good health and CMV-seronegative.

This CDR3 reads CASSQERSNTEAFF. DNA for the CDR3: TGCGCCAGCAGCCAAGAGAGATCGAACACTGAAGCTTTCTTT. The genes are TRBV4-3 and TRBJ1-1, with unresolved D. CDR3 length: 14 residues. Trimming cost V 0 bases and J 1 base, with 6 bases left between them. In germline, CDR1 is LGHNA, CDR2 YSLEER.

This clone was counted once. The chain joins TRBV4-2 to TRBJ1-3, with a weak D call TRBD1 (5 bases). The CDR3 is made up of 18 amino acids. Trimming took off 4 bases at V and 0 bases at J, with 19 bases between the two ends. Germline CDR1 LGHNA, CDR2 YNFKEQ. CDR3 DNA: TGTGCCAGCAGCCTAAGGGTTGCGACAGCGAGCTCTGGAAACACCATATATTTT. As protein: CASSLRVATASSGNTIYF.

This chain links TRBV5-4 with TRBJ1-2; unclear D gene. CDR3 size: 16 residues. The V gene's germline CDR1 is SGHNT and CDR2 YYREEE (reference sequence). V lost 1 base and J 1 base, leaving 14 bases between the germline ends. CDR3 in DNA: TGTGCCAGCAGCTTGTCAGCGGAGTTTTATAACTATGGCTACACCTTC. Its protein is CASSLSAEFYNYGYTF.

V gene TRBV2 combines with J gene TRBJ1-3; D possibly corresponds to TRBD1 (5 bases). CDR1 is SNHLY, CDR2 FYNNEI, per germline. The CDR3 is 12 residues long. V lost 6 bases to trimming and J lost 2 bases, with 5 bases between them. CDR3 protein: CASSRAGNTIYF. As DNA, the CDR3 is TGTGCCAGCAGCAGGGCTGGAAACACCATATATTTT.

The chain employs TRBV4-1 and TRBJ1-4, with unresolved D. Germline loops: CDR1 MGHRA, CDR2 YSYEKL. This CDR3 region has 17 residues. V was trimmed by 1 base and J by 0 bases, leaving 12 bases between them. The CDR3 loop reads CASSQVPGDATNEKLFF. For the CDR3, the DNA is TGCGCCAGCAGCCAAGTGCCGGGAGATGCAACTAATGAAAAACTGTTTTTT.

The chain combines TRBV13 with TRBJ2-5; D possibly corresponds to TRBD1 (5 bases). There are 14 residues in the CDR3. The V end was cut by 5 bases, the J end by 1 base, with 11 bases between. The V gene's germline CDR1 is PRHDT and CDR2 FYEKMQ (reference sequence). CDR3 nucleotides: TGTGCCAGCAGCAGAAACAGGTTCCAAGAGACCCAGTACTTC. Amino acids: CASSRNRFQETQYF.

CDR3 nucleotide sequence: TGTGCCAGCAGCCAAGAAGGGGGCTTGGTGCCCCAGCATTTT. Protein sequence: CASSQEGGLVPQHF. The chain couples TRBV4-2 to TRBJ1-5, with TRBD1 matching over 7 bases. CDR1 and CDR2 from the germline V gene are LGHNA and YNFKEQ. This CDR3 has 14 amino acids. J lost 9 bases, V lost 0 bases, and 5 bases had no gene match.

V gene TRBV6-4 combines with J gene TRBJ2-7, with TRBD2 identical over 7 bases. The CDR3 runs 13 residues. Germline V gene data show CDR1 as MRHNA and CDR2 as SNTAGT. Unmatched junction bases numbered 6, after V lost 5 bases and J lost 5 bases. CDR3 sequence: CASSRRELNEQYV. DNA for the CDR3: TGTGCCAGCAGTCGGCGGGAGCTCAACGAGCAGTACGTC.

The gene calls are TRBV11-2 and TRBJ2-3; maybe TRBD2 (6 bases). Germline lookup yields CDR1 SGHAT and CDR2 FQNNGV. Trimming took off 5 bases at V and 0 bases at J, with 18 bases between the two ends. CDR3 length: 17 amino acids. CDR3 sequence: CASSLWPSATSTDTQYF. The DNA of the CDR3 is TGTGCCAGCAGCCTATGGCCTAGCGCAACTAGCACAGATACGCAGTATTTT.

The sample holds a few counts of this clone. A read error may account for a junction end that differs from germline. This chain links TRBV2 with TRBJ2-7; D unclear. CDR1 is SNHLY, CDR2 FYNNEI, per germline. The CDR3 contains 12 residues. DNA for the CDR3: TGTGCCAGCAGTGCTACATCCCAGGTCCCCTTCTTC. This encodes CASSATSQVPFF.

The V and J genes are TRBV6-1 and TRBJ1-2; D remains ambiguous. Germline V gene lookup returns CDR1 MNHNS and CDR2 SASEGT. The germline V and J ends were trimmed by 3 bases and 5 bases, with 16 bases remaining between them. This CDR3 region has 15 residues. The CDR3 sequence is CASSDFRAGLYGYTF. Written as DNA, the CDR3 is TGTGCCAGCAGTGATTTTAGGGCGGGGTTGTATGGCTACACCTTC.

This rearrangement joins TRBV2 to TRBJ2-3; D is perhaps TRBD2 (6 bases). Trimming removed 5 bases from V and 1 base from J, with 13 bases in between. Per the germline V gene, CDR1 is SNHLY and CDR2 is FYNNEI. This CDR3 has 15 residues. The CDR3 coding sequence is TGTGCCAGCAGTTTGTTGGGGGAGGGCACAGATACGCAGTATTTT. It yields the protein CASSLLGEGTDTQYF.

This clone has only a few counts. The chain couples TRBV9 to TRBJ1-2; no definite D call. The CDR3 consists of 13 residues. Germline lookup yields CDR1 SGDLS and CDR2 YYNGEE. V was clipped by 0 bases and J by 7 bases, with 10 bases between them. The CDR3 is CASSVGGMSGYTF. CDR3 coding DNA: TGTGCCAGCAGCGTAGGTGGCATGTCTGGCTACACCTTC. The whole variable domain, filled in from reference TRBV9 and TRBJ1-2, reads DSGVTQTPKHLITATGQRVTLRCSPRSGDLSVYWYQQSLDQGLQFLIQYYNGEERAKGNILERFSAQQFPDLHSELNLSSLELGDSALYFCASSVGGMSGYTFGSGTRLTVV.

Only a few counts were recorded for this clone. The chain links TRBV6-5 to TRBJ2-3; perhaps TRBD1 as D (6 bases). CDR1 is MNHEY, CDR2 SVGAGI, per germline. The ends were cut back, 7 bases at V and 9 bases at J, with 17 bases in the middle. The CDR3 runs 13 residues. The CDR3 nucleotides read TGTGCCAGCACCGTTACAGGGACCAGGACGCAGTATTTT. Its translation: CASTVTGTRTQYF.

The table lists this clone with a count of one. V and J are TRBV29-1 and TRBJ1-1, with a possible D match to TRBD1 (5 bases). The CDR3 sequence is 13 residues long. V was trimmed by 4 bases and J by 1 base, leaving 10 bases between them. The V gene's germline CDR1 is SQVTM and CDR2 ANQGSEA. CDR3 coding DNA: TGCAGCGTTGGGGACGGGAGGAACACTGAAGCTTTCTTT. Its translation is CSVGDGRNTEAFF.

The rearrangement joins TRBV7-3 to TRBJ1-1; possible D gene TRBD1, 6 bases. Trimming shortened V by 5 bases and J by 7 bases, and 20 bases separated the two germline ends. CDR1 is SGHTA, CDR2 FQGTGA, per germline. The CDR3 contains 15 residues. The CDR3 coding sequence is TGTGCCAGCAGCCCAGTAGCAGGGGTTGACGGTGAAGCTTTCTTT. It specifies CASSPVAGVDGEAFF.

This clone came up a few times. V usage is TRBV7-9 and J usage is TRBJ1-3; D unresolved. Trimming took off 8 bases at V and 0 bases at J, with 11 bases between the two ends. The CDR3 runs to 14 residues. From germline, CDR1 is SEHNR and CDR2 FQNEAQ (reference sequence). The CDR3 sequence is CASWGESSGNTIYF. CDR3 coding DNA: TGTGCCAGCTGGGGAGAGAGCTCTGGAAACACCATATATTTT.

DNA of the CDR3: TGCGCCAGCAGCGCACAGGGGTACCAAGAGACCCAGTACTTC. Encoded protein: CASSAQGYQETQYF. V gene TRBV5-1 combines with J gene TRBJ2-5; 7 positions agree with TRBD1. V gave up 4 bases and J gave up 0 bases; unmatched junction bases: 3. This CDR3 is 14 amino acids long. The germline gives CDR1 SGHRS, CDR2 YFSETQ.

The chain carries TRBV15 and TRBJ2-7, with 7 bases that match TRBD1. The CDR3 is 14 amino acids. The V segment lost 1 base and the J segment 5 bases; nucleotides outside the gene matches: 5. Germline values: CDR1 LNHNV, CDR2 YYDKDF (reference sequence). The CDR3 sequence is CATSRGQGMDEQYF. The CDR3 bases are TGTGCCACCAGCAGAGGACAGGGTATGGACGAGCAGTACTTC.

The rearrangement uses TRBV7-9 and TRBJ1-2; D not resolved. Per germline, CDR1 SEHNR and CDR2 FQNEAQ (reference sequence). The CDR3 contains 12 residues. V lost 5 bases and J lost 8, with 12 bases in between. CDR3 amino acids: CASSPKGGGYTF. The CDR3 nucleotides are TGTGCCAGCAGCCCCAAAGGCGGGGGCTACACCTTC.

The chain is built from TRBV7-9 and TRBJ2-7, with TRBD2 matching 11 bases. The V gene's germline CDR1 is SEHNR and CDR2 FQNEAQ (reference sequence). CDR3 length: 13 amino acids. Unmatched junction bases numbered 2, after V lost 5 bases and J lost 5 bases. The CDR3 nucleotides read TGTGCCAGCAGCACTAGCGGGAGTGACGAGCAGTACGTC. This translates into CASSTSGSDEQYV.

The CDR3 loop is CASTPTPPGRGDTQYF. For the CDR3, the DNA is TGTGCCAGCACCCCCACCCCTCCAGGACGGGGAGATACGCAGTATTTT. The genes are TRBV9 and TRBJ2-3; D is possibly TRBD2 (5 bases). The germline V and J ends were trimmed by 6 bases and 5 bases, with 22 bases remaining between them. The germline CDR1 and CDR2 sequences are SGDLS and YYNGEE. The CDR3 has 16 amino acids.

This clone was counted a single time. The chain joins TRBV4-1 to TRBJ2-1; 9 nucleotides match TRBD2. Germline V gene lookup returns CDR1 MGHRA and CDR2 YSYEKL. Trimming at V came to 1 base and at J to 7 bases, leaving 8 bases not matched to a gene. The CDR3 contains 16 residues. The DNA of the CDR3 is TGCGCCAGCAGCCAAGTTGGCGGGGGGGCGGGTAATGAGCAGTTCTTC. Translating it yields CASSQVGGGAGNEQFF.

The chain links TRBV18 to TRBJ1-5, with a possible D match to TRBD1 (6 bases). CDR3 length: 14 residues. Germline V lookup: CDR1 KGHSH, CDR2 LQKENI. Trimming pared 3 bases from V and 3 bases from J, leaving 9 bases between. CDR3 protein: CASSPRGDNQPQHF. The CDR3 region has the DNA TGTGCCAGCTCACCCAGGGGTGACAATCAGCCCCAGCATTTT.

V usage is TRBV29-1 and J usage is TRBJ2-7; D may be TRBD2 (5 bases). The CDR3 length is 15 residues. V was shortened by 2 bases and J by 3 bases, with 17 bases between the two germline ends. Germline CDR1 is SQVTM and CDR2 is ANQGSEA. Here the CDR3 DNA reads TGCAGCGTTGAAACGGGATTAACGGCGGACTACGAGCAGTACTTC. Amino acid sequence: CSVETGLTADYEQYF.